Reported below is one T cell receptor (beta chain). The sample belongs to a study of blood T cell repertoires in COVID-19. Study at large: The origin of the acute and convalescent COVID-19 samples was the United States, Italy and Spain.

The CDR3 runs 18 residues. Germline values: CDR1 SGHTA, CDR2 FQGNSA. The V and J ends lost 2 bases and 5 bases, in that order; junction bases with no gene match: 9. Method: immunoSEQ multiplex PCR; TCRdb's copy keeps in-frame clones and lacks some. The sample contains under 500,000 clones, about 85% of which appear only once. Sequencing input: PBMCs or T cells enriched from blood (not recorded which). This rearrangement joins TRBV7-2 to TRBJ2-7; TRBD2 agrees at 16 bases. The sequence was collected from a woman aged 18-29 years with acute COVID-19. The CDR3 loop is CASSLNPGTSGRAHEQYF. The CDR3 coding sequence is TGTGCCAGCAGCTTAAACCCCGGGACTAGCGGGAGGGCCCACGAGCAGTACTTC.